These 32 T cell receptor beta chains came from one sample sequenced in a study of blood T cell repertoires in COVID-19 (dated by TCRdb to between 2020 and 2021). Library preparation used the immunoSEQ multiplex PCR assay. The clones in this table, taken by TCRdb from immuneACCESS, are in-frame only. Not every clone is retained; where verified, under half of the shortfall comes from an unresolved V gene, and the cause of the rest is unknown. Here the sample has about 22,000 clones; about nine tenths occur a single time. The ten top clones hold about 3.1% of the sample. The sample taken for sequencing was peripheral blood. Source of these receptors: a woman aged 70-85 years with active COVID-19.

Written as DNA, the CDR3 is TGCAGTGCTAGTGGGACAGGGGTAACCGGGGAGCTGTTTTTT. Its translation is CSASGTGVTGELFF. This chain uses TRBV20-1 with TRBJ2-2; TRBD1 matches at 10 bases. The CDR3 loop spans 14 amino acids. The V gene's germline CDR1 is DFQATT and CDR2 SNEGSKA (reference sequence). V dropped 3 bases and J dropped 5; count of bases not matched to a gene: 3.

The V call is TRBV30, the J call TRBJ1-6, with D maybe TRBD1 (6 bases). V gave up 4 bases and J gave up 9 bases, with 10 bases separating them. CDR1 and CDR2 from the germline V gene are GTSNPN and SVGIG (reference sequence). There are 12 residues in the CDR3. The DNA for the CDR3 is TGTGCCTGGATGAGGGACATTTCACCCCTCCACTTT. Translation: CAWMRDISPLHF.

The V and J genes are TRBV19 and TRBJ1-3; TRBD1 might be the D (5 bases). The CDR3 has 15 residues. The germline V gene has CDR1 LNHDA and CDR2 SQIVND (reference sequence). The V gene lost 10 bases and the J gene lost 0 bases, with 16 bases spanning the gap. CDR3 DNA sequence: TGTGCCACCACGGGGGGAACCCCCTCTGGAAACACCATATATTTT. It translates to CATTGGTPSGNTIYF.

V is TRBV28 and J is TRBJ1-2; possible D gene TRBD1, 6 bases. The V and J ends lost 7 bases and 5 bases respectively, with 17 bases between them. Germline V gene data show CDR1 as MDHEN and CDR2 as SYDVKM. The CDR3 is 14 amino acids. In DNA, the CDR3 is TGTGCCAGCACCACGCCTCGGGGGGCGTATGGCTACACCTTC. Translated: CASTTPRGAYGYTF.

This clone was seen once. The chain couples TRBV6-5 to TRBJ2-2; D is possibly TRBD1 (5 bases). Between the trimmed V and J ends, which lost 2 bases and 5 bases, there was a span of 12 bases. The CDR3 has 15 amino acids. Germline CDR1 is MNHEY and CDR2 is SVGAGI. The CDR3 reads CASSYRQGRTGELFF. The DNA of the CDR3 is TGTGCCAGCAGTTACAGGCAGGGAAGGACCGGGGAGCTGTTTTTT.

The CDR3 is CAISEIGQTKQGGYTF. CDR3 nucleotides: TGTGCCATCAGTGAGATTGGGCAGACTAAACAGGGTGGCTACACCTTC. The chain recombines TRBV10-3 with TRBJ1-2; D possibly corresponds to TRBD1 (6 bases). In germline, CDR1 is ENHRY, CDR2 SYGVKD. V gave up 2 bases and J gave up 7 bases, with 20 bases separating them. The length of the CDR3 is 16 residues.

The V call is TRBV2, the J call TRBJ1-1; 9 bases agree with TRBD1. Trimming removed 7 bases from V and 1 base from J; junction bases left unmatched: 7. The CDR3 runs 15 residues. Germline assignment: CDR1 SNHLY and CDR2 FYNNEI. The CDR3 protein is CASMGVTGGNTEAFF. For the CDR3, the DNA is TGTGCCAGCATGGGGGTGACAGGGGGGAACACTGAAGCTTTCTTT.

The chain links TRBV27 to TRBJ1-6; D call uncertain. From germline, CDR1 is MNHEY and CDR2 SMNVEV (reference sequence). This CDR3 is 13 amino acids long. V lost 5 bases, J lost 5 bases, and 7 bases lay in between. The CDR3 is CASSTRNNSPLHF. As DNA, the CDR3 is TGTGCCAGCAGTACCAGGAATAATTCACCCCTCCACTTT.

The chain links TRBV29-1 to TRBJ2-7, with 9 bases aligning to TRBD2. Per germline, CDR1 SQVTM and CDR2 ANQGSEA. J lost 0 bases, V lost 6 bases, and 6 bases had no gene match. This CDR3 region has 14 residues. CDR3 sequence reads: CSVTSSGNSYEQYF. The DNA of the CDR3 is TGCAGCGTAACATCTAGCGGGAACTCCTACGAGCAGTACTTC.

V usage is TRBV10-1 and J usage is TRBJ2-1; perhaps TRBD2 as D (5 bases). CDR3 length: 14 amino acids. The germline V gene has CDR1 WNHNN and CDR2 SYGVQD (reference sequence). The V and J ends lost 5 bases and 4 bases respectively, with 12 bases between them. This CDR3 is CASSFGAEYNEQFF. CDR3 bases: TGCGCCAGCAGTTTTGGAGCGGAGTACAATGAGCAGTTCTTC.

The chain has TRBV18 and TRBJ2-5, with TRBD1 as a possible D gene (6 bases). V gave up 0 bases and J gave up 4 bases, with 9 bases separating them. Germline assignment: CDR1 KGHSH and CDR2 LQKENI. This CDR3 is 14 amino acids long. As DNA, the CDR3 is TGTGCCAGCTCACCACCGGGGGCCCGAGAGACCCAGTACTTC. Amino acids: CASSPPGARETQYF.

The chain has TRBV3-1 (or the pseudogene TRBV3-2) and TRBJ2-1; 8 positions match TRBD2. J lost 6 bases, V lost 4 bases, and 17 bases had no gene match. The CDR3 is 18 amino acids. The germline CDR1 and CDR2 sequences are LGHDT and YNNKEL (reference sequence). The CDR3: CASSPPTSGRGRGNEQFF. The CDR3 nucleotides are TGTGCCAGCAGCCCCCCCACGAGCGGGAGAGGGAGAGGCAATGAGCAGTTCTTC.

The chain joins TRBV18 to TRBJ2-7; TRBD2 aligns across 14 bases. Trimming removed 3 bases from V and 2 bases from J; junction bases left unmatched: 6. CDR1 is KGHSH and CDR2 is LQKENI in the germline V gene. This CDR3 region has 17 residues. CDR3 nucleotides: TGTGCCAGCTCACCTGCCCCGGGACTAGCGGGGGCCTACGAGCAGTACTTC. Translated: CASSPAPGLAGAYEQYF.

The V gene is TRBV10-1, the J gene TRBJ2-7, with 12 positions matching TRBD2. The CDR3 has 15 residues. V trimming: 2 bases; J trimming: 2 bases; junction bases outside the gene matches: 1. The V gene's germline CDR1 is WNHNN and CDR2 SYGVQD (reference sequence). The CDR3 loop reads CASSEGLAGPYEQYF. The CDR3 DNA follows: TGCGCCAGCAGTGAGGGACTAGCGGGGCCCTACGAGCAGTACTTC.

This clone is classed as medium-sized (0.01 to 0.1%). V and J are TRBV30 and TRBJ2-7, with 8 bases matching TRBD1. The J segment lost 9 bases and the V segment lost 2 bases, leaving 9 bases of the junction unmatched. Germline values: CDR1 GTSNPN, CDR2 SVGIG (reference sequence). CDR3 length equals 13 residues. CDR3 region: CAWSTLDRGGQYF. In DNA form, the CDR3 reads TGTGCCTGGAGTACTCTCGACAGGGGAGGGCAGTACTTC.

The rearrangement uses TRBV4-3 and TRBJ1-4; 10 nucleotides agree with TRBD1. The junction had 3 bases not matched to a gene; V was cut back by 1 base and J by 7 bases. Per germline, CDR1 LGHNA and CDR2 YSLEER. The CDR3 loop spans 15 amino acids. The CDR3 region is CASSQATGGGEKLFF. CDR3 nucleotide sequence: TGCGCCAGCAGCCAAGCGACAGGGGGCGGTGAAAAACTGTTTTTT.

The J gene is TRBJ2-1, the V gene TRBV10-2, with D maybe TRBD2 (6 bases). CDR3 length: 15 residues. Looked up from germline, CDR1 is WSHSY and CDR2 is SAAADI. Deletions cut 2 bases from V and 4 bases from J, with 12 bases between. CDR3 amino acids: CASSETRGVYNEQFF. The CDR3 DNA sequence: TGCGCCAGCAGTGAGACTCGCGGGGTTTACAATGAGCAGTTCTTC.

The J gene is TRBJ2-3, the V gene TRBV6-4; 7 bases fit TRBD2. The CDR3 length is 14 residues. The ends lost 2 bases at V and 4 bases at J; junction bases unmatched: 3. In germline, CDR1 is MRHNA, CDR2 SNTAGT. CDR3 coding DNA: TGTGCCAGCAGTGACGCGGGAGCCCCAGATACGCAGTATTTT. This translates into CASSDAGAPDTQYF.

The chain joins TRBV5-1 to TRBJ1-1; no clear D. The CDR3 extends over 13 amino acids. Germline CDR1 is SGHRS and CDR2 is YFSETQ. V was cut by 2 bases and J by 6 bases, with 11 bases left in between. CDR3 in DNA: TGCGCCAGCAGCTTACTGGAGATGGCTGAAGCTTTCTTT. Protein sequence: CASSLLEMAEAFF.

CDR3: CASSRPRDRVRALNTEAFF. The CDR3 DNA sequence: TGTGCCAGCAGCAGACCCCGGGACAGGGTTCGGGCACTGAACACTGAAGCTTTCTTT. The chain combines TRBV21-1 with TRBJ1-1; the D call in the table, TRBD1, was not verified against the DNA. TRBV21-1 is a recognized pseudogene. The CDR3 is 19 amino acids.

The genes are TRBV10-3 and TRBJ2-1; 10 bases fit TRBD2. Germline CDR1 ENHRY, CDR2 SYGVKD. With V trimmed by 6 bases and J by 7 bases, 6 bases remained unmatched. This CDR3 region has 14 residues. DNA of the CDR3: TGTGCCATCAGAAGAGCGGGAGGGGGTAATGAGCAGTTCTTC. Protein: CAIRRAGGGNEQFF.

J is TRBJ1-5 and V is TRBV30; D gene uncertain. The CDR3 is made up of 13 amino acids. Germline V gene lookup returns CDR1 GTSNPN and CDR2 SVGIG (reference sequence). V was trimmed by 4 bases and J by 1 base, leaving 8 bases between them. The CDR3 nucleotides read TGTGCCTGGAACCCGACAAGCAATCAGCCCCAGCATTTT. This encodes CAWNPTSNQPQHF. Looking up the rest from reference TRBV30 and TRBJ1-5 gives the full variable domain: SQTIHQWPATLVQPVGSPLSLECTVEGTSNPNLYWYRQAAGRGLQLLFYSVGIGQISSEVPQNLSASRPQDRQFILSSKKLLLSDSGFYLCAWNPTSNQPQHFGDGTRLSIL.

J is TRBJ2-1 and V is TRBV9; 11 nucleotides agree with TRBD2. Germline CDR1 SGDLS, CDR2 YYNGEE. V lost 0 bases, J lost 2 bases, and 7 bases stayed unmatched. The length of the CDR3 is 18 residues. The CDR3, as DNA: TGTGCCAGCAGCGTAGATGATAGCGGGAGGGCCACCTACAATGAGCAGTTCTTC. It is translated as CASSVDDSGRATYNEQFF.

The chain employs TRBV6-5 and TRBJ2-3; 8 nucleotides agree with TRBD2. Germline CDR1 and CDR2: MNHEY and SVGAGI. Trimming at V came to 6 bases and at J to 3 bases, leaving 8 bases not matched to a gene. This CDR3 is 15 amino acids long. CDR3 in amino acids: CASRGAGAGTDTQYF. CDR3 sequence (DNA): TGTGCCAGCAGGGGAGCGGGAGCGGGGACAGATACGCAGTATTTT.

This rearrangement joins TRBV2 to TRBJ1-2, with 7 bases lining up with TRBD1. Germline CDR1 and CDR2: SNHLY and FYNNEI. V lost 0 bases, J lost 5 bases, and 6 bases stayed unmatched. This CDR3 spans 15 amino acids. CDR3 DNA: TGTGCCAGCAGTGAAGCTCAAGGGGGCGGGTATGGCTACACCTTC. Amino acid sequence: CASSEAQGGGYGYTF.

CDR3 amino acids: CATSRVVDSSYNEQFF. The CDR3, as DNA: TGTGCCACCAGCAGAGTGGTAGACTCCTCCTACAATGAGCAGTTCTTC. V and J are TRBV15 and TRBJ2-1, with no clear D. This CDR3 has 16 amino acids. Per the germline V gene, CDR1 is LNHNV and CDR2 is YYDKDF (reference sequence). The V and J ends lost 1 base and 0 bases respectively, with 10 bases between them.

The V gene is TRBV11-2, the J gene TRBJ2-2; 8 nucleotides align to TRBD1. Germline V CDR1 and CDR2: SGHAT, FQNNGV. Losses at the gene ends were 4 bases for V and 2 bases for J; bases not matched to a gene: 12. This CDR3 has 18 amino acids. CDR3 sequence reads: CASSSIARAGGNTGELFF. The CDR3, as DNA: TGTGCCAGCAGCTCCATCGCAAGGGCAGGGGGCAACACCGGGGAGCTGTTTTTT.

This chain uses TRBV9 with TRBJ2-5; perhaps TRBD1 as D (6 bases). CDR1 is SGDLS and CDR2 is YYNGEE in the germline V gene. This CDR3 contains 15 residues. V lost 0 bases and J lost 0, with 9 bases in between. The CDR3 is CASSVAQGYQETQYF. The DNA for the CDR3 is TGTGCCAGCAGCGTAGCACAGGGCTACCAAGAGACCCAGTACTTC.

The chain uses TRBV11-2 and TRBJ1-6, with D maybe TRBD1 (6 bases). Trimming removed 2 bases at V and 14 bases at J, with 16 bases between. Germline loops: CDR1 SGHAT, CDR2 FQNNGV. The CDR3 runs 14 residues. The CDR3 DNA follows: TGTGCCAGCAGCTTAAAACAGGGTGGCACGGCCCTCCACTTT. This sequence encodes CASSLKQGGTALHF.

The V gene is TRBV6-4, the J gene TRBJ1-5; D is possibly TRBD1 (6 bases). Germline V gives CDR1 MRHNA, CDR2 SNTAGT. The ends were cut back, 7 bases at V and 6 bases at J, with 16 bases in the middle. This CDR3 contains 14 residues. The CDR3: CASTMYRDGQPQHF. CDR3 coding DNA: TGTGCCAGCACCATGTACAGGGATGGTCAGCCCCAGCATTTT.

V usage is TRBV28 and J usage is TRBJ2-7, with TRBD2 matching over 12 bases. There are 15 residues in the CDR3. V dropped 5 bases and J dropped 6; count of bases not matched to a gene: 8. Per germline, CDR1 MDHEN and CDR2 SYDVKM. The CDR3 sequence: CASSETSGRVREQYF. CDR3 nucleotides: TGTGCCAGCAGTGAGACTAGCGGGAGAGTCCGCGAGCAGTACTTC.

This clone was seen only once. The chain employs TRBV18 and TRBJ2-5; the match to TRBD1 covers 8 bases. Germline loops: CDR1 KGHSH, CDR2 LQKENI. The CDR3 has 18 amino acids. The V gene end was trimmed by 6 bases and the J gene end by 5 bases; junction bases not matched to a gene: 20. In DNA, the CDR3 is TGTGCCAGCTCGATCCGCCCCAGGACAGGGACCGGTAGGGAGACCCAGTACTTC. Its translation: CASSIRPRTGTGRETQYF.